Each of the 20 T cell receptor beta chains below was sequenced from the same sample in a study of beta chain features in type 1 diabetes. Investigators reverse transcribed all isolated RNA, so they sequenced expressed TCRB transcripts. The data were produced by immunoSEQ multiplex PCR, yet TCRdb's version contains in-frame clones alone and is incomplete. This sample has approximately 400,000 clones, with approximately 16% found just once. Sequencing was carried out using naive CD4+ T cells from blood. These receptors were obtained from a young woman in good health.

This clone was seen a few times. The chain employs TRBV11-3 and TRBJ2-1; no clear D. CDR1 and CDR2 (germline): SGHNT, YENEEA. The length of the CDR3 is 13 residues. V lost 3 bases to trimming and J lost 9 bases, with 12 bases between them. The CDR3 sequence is CASSFEFNSEQFF. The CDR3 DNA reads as TGTGCCAGCAGCTTTGAATTTAACAGTGAGCAGTTCTTC.

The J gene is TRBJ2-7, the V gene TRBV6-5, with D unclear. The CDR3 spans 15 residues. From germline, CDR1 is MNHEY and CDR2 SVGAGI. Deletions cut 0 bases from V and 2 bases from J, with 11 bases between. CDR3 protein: CASSYSSEGAYEQYF. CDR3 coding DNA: TGTGCCAGCAGTTACTCGAGTGAAGGAGCCTACGAGCAGTACTTC.

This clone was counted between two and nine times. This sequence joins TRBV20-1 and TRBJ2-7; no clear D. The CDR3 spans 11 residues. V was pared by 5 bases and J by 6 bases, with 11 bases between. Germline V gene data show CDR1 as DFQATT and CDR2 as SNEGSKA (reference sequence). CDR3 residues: CSAAPGAEQYF. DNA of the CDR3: TGCAGTGCTGCCCCGGGTGCCGAGCAGTACTTC.

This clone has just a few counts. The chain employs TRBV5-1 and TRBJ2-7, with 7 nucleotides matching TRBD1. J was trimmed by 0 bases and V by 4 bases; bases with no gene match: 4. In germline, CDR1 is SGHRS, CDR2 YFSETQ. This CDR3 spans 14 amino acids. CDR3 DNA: TGCGCCAGCAGCGTGGGACAGATCTCCTACGAGCAGTACTTC. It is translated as CASSVGQISYEQYF.

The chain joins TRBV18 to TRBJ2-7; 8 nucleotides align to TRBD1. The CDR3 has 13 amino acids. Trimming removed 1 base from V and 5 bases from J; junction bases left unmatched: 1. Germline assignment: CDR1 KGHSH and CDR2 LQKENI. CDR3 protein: CASSPHRGDEQYF. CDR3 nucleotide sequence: TGTGCCAGCTCACCACACAGGGGGGACGAGCAGTACTTC.

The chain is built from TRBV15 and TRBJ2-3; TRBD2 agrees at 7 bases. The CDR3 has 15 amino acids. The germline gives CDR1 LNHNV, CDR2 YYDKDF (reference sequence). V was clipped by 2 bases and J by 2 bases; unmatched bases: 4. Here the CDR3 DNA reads TGTGCCACCAGCAGACTAGCGGACGCCACAGATACGCAGTATTTT. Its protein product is CATSRLADATDTQYF.

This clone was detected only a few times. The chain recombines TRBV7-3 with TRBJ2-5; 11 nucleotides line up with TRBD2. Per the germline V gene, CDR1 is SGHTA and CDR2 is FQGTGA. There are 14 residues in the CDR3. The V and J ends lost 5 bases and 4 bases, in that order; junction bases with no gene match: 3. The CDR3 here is CASSPGTSGETQYF. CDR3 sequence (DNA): TGTGCCAGCAGCCCCGGGACTAGCGGAGAGACCCAGTACTTC.

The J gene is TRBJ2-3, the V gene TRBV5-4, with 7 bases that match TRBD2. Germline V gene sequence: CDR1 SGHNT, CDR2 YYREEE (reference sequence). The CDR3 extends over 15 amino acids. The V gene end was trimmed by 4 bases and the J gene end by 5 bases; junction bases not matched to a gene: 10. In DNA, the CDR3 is TGTGCCAGCAGCCTCTCTAGCGGAGGGGTAGATACGCAGTATTTT. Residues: CASSLSSGGVDTQYF.

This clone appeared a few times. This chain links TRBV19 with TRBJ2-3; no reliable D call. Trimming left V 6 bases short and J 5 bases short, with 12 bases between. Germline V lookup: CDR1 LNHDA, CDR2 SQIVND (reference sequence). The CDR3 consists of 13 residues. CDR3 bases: TGTGCCAGTAGCGGTAGTCGGGTAGATACGCAGTATTTT. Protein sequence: CASSGSRVDTQYF.

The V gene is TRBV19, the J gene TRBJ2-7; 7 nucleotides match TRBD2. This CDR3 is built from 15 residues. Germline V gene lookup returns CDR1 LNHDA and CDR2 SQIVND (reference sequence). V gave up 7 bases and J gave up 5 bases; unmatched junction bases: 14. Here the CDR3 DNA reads TGTGCCAGTATGGATAGGGCGGGAGCTTGGAACGAGCAGTACTTC. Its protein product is CASMDRAGAWNEQYF. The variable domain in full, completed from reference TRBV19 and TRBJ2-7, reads DGGITQSPKYLFRKEGQNVTLSCEQNLNHDAMYWYRQDPGQGLRLIYYSQIVNDFQKGDIAEGYSVSREKKESFPLTVTSAQKNPTAFYLCASMDRAGAWNEQYFGPGTRLTVT.

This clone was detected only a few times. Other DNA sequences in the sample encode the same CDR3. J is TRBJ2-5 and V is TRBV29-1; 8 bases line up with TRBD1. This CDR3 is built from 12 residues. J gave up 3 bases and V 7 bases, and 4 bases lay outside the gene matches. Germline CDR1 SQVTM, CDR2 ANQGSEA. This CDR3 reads CSAGQGKETQYF. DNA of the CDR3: TGCAGCGCAGGACAGGGTAAAGAGACCCAGTACTTC.

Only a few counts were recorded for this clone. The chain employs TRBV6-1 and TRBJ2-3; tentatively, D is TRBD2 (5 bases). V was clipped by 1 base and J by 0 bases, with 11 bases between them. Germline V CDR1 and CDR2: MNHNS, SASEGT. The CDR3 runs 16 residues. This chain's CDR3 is CASSEVGSASTDTQYF. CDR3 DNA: TGTGCCAGCAGTGAAGTTGGTAGCGCGAGCACAGATACGCAGTATTTT.

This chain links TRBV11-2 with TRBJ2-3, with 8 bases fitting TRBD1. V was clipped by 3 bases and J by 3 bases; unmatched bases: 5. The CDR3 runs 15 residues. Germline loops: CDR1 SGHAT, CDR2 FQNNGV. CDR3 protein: CASSLTGARTDTQYF. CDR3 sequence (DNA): TGTGCCAGCAGCTTGACAGGGGCTAGGACAGATACGCAGTATTTT.

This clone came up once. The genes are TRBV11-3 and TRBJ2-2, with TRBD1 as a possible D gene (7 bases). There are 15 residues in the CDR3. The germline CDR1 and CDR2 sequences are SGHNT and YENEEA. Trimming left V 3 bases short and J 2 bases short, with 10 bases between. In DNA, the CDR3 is TGTGCCAGCAGCTTTGGAGGGGGCAACACCGGGGAGCTGTTTTTT. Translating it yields CASSFGGGNTGELFF.

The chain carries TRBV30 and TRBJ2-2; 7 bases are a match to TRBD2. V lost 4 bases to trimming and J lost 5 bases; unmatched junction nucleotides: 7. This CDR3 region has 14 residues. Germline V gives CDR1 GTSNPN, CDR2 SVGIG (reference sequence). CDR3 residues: CAWKREGRTGELFF. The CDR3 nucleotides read TGTGCCTGGAAGAGGGAGGGGCGGACCGGGGAGCTGTTTTTT.

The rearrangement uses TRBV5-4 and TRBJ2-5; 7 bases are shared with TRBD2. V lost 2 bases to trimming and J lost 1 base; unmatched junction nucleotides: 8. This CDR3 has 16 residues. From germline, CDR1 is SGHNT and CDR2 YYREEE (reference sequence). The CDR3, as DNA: TGTGCCAGCAGCTTAGACGACCGACTAGCCCAAGAGACCCAGTACTTC. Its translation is CASSLDDRLAQETQYF.

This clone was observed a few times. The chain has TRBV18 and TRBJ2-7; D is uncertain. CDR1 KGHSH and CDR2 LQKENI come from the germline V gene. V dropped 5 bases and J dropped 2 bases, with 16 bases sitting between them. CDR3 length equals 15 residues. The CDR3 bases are TGTGCCAGCTCAACCCCCGCCGGCGGCCCCTACGAGCAGTACTTC. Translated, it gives CASSTPAGGPYEQYF.

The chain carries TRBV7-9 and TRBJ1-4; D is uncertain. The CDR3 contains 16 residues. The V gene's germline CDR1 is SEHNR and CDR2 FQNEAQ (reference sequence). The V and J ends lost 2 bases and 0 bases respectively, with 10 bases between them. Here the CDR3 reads CASSLTLLATNEKLFF. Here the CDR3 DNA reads TGTGCCAGCAGCTTAACACTACTTGCAACTAATGAAAAACTGTTTTTT.

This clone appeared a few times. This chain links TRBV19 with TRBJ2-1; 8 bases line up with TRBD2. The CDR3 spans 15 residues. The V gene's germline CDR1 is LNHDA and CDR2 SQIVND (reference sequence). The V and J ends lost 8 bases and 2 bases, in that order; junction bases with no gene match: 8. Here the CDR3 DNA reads TGTGCCAGTGGGAGCGGGAGATCGACCTACAATGAGCAGTTCTTC. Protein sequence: CASGSGRSTYNEQFF.

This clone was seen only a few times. The CDR3 DNA reads TGTGCCAGCAGCTTCCGGGACAGGGTGGATGGCTACACCTTC. It is translated as CASSFRDRVDGYTF. The chain uses TRBV7-9 and TRBJ1-2, with 9 bases that match TRBD1. Germline-derived CDR1 and CDR2 are SEHNR and FQNEAQ (reference sequence). V gave up 3 bases and J gave up 6 bases; unmatched junction bases: 5. The CDR3 is 14 amino acids. The variable domain in full, with the rest retrieved from reference TRBV7-9 and TRBJ1-2, is DTGVSQNPRHKITKRGQNVTFRCDPISEHNRLYWYRQTLGQGPEFLTYFQNEAQLEKSRLLSDRFSAERPKGSFSTLEIQRTEQGDSAMYLCASSFRDRVDGYTFGSGTRLTVV.